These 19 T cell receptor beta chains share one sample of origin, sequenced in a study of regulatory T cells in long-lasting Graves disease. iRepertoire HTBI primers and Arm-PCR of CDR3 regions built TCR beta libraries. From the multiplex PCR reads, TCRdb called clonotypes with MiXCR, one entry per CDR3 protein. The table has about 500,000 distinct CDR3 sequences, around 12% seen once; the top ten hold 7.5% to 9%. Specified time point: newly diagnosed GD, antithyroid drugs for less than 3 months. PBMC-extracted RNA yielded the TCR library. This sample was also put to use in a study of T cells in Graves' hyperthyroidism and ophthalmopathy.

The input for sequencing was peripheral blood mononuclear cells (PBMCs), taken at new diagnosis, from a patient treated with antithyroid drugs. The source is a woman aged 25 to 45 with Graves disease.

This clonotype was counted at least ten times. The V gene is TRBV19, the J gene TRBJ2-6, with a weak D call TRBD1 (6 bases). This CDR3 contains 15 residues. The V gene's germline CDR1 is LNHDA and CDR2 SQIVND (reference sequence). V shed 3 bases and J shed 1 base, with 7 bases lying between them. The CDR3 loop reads CASSIDRSGANVLTF. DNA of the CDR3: TGTGCCAGTAGTATTGACAGGTCTGGGGCCAACGTCCTGACTTTC. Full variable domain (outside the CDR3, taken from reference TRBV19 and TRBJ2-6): DGGITQSPKYLFRKEGQNVTLSCEQNLNHDAMYWYRQDPGQGLRLIYYSQIVNDFQKGDIAEGYSVSREKKESFPLTVTSAQKNPTAFYLCASSIDRSGANVLTFGAGSRLTVL.

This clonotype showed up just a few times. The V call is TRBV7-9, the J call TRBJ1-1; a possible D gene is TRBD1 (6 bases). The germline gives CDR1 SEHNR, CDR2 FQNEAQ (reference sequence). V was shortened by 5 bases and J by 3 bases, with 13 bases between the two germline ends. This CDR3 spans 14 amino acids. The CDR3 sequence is CASSHRQDDTEAFF. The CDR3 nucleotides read TGTGCCAGCAGCCACAGACAGGACGACACTGAAGCTTTCTTT.

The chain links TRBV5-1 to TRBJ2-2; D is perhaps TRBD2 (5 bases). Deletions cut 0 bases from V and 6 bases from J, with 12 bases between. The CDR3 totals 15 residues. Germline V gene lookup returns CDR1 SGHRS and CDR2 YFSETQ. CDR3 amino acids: CASSLEDSPPGELFF. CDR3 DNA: TGCGCCAGCAGCTTGGAGGACTCCCCGCCCGGGGAGCTGTTTTTT.

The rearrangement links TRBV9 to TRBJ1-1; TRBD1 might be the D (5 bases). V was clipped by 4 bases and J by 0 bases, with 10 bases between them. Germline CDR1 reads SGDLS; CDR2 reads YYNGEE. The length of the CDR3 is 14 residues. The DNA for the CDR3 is TGTGCCAGCAGCTCAACGACAGTGAACACTGAAGCTTTCTTT. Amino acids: CASSSTTVNTEAFF.

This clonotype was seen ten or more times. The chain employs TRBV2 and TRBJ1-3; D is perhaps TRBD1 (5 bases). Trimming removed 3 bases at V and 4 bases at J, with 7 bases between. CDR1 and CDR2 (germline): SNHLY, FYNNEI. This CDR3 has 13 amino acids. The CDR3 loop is CASSEGGGNTIYF. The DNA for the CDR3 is TGTGCCAGCAGTGAGGGGGGAGGAAACACCATATATTTT. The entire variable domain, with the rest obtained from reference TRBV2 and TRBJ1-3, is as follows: EPEVTQTPSHQVTQMGQEVILRCVPISNHLYFYWYRQILGQKVEFLVSFYNNEISEKSEIFDDQFSVERPDGSNFTLKIRSTKLEDSAMYFCASSEGGGNTIYFGEGSWLTVV.

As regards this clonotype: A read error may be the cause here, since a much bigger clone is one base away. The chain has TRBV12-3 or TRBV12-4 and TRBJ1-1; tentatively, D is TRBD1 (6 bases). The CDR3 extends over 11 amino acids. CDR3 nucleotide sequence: TGTGCCAGCAGTTTGGGGGGCCGAGCTTCCTTT. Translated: CASSLGGRASF.

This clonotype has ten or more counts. CDR3: CAWSVLRALHF. CDR3 bases: TGTGCCTGGAGTGTACTCCGTGCCCTCCACTTT. The chain is built from TRBV30 and TRBJ1-6; no clear D gene. The CDR3 is made up of 11 amino acids. Trimming pared 0 bases from V and 14 bases from J, leaving 8 bases between. The V gene's germline CDR1 is GTSNPN and CDR2 SVGIG (reference sequence). The entire variable domain, with the rest obtained from reference TRBV30 and TRBJ1-6, is as follows: SQTIHQWPATLVQPVGSPLSLECTVEGTSNPNLYWYRQAAGRGLQLLFYSVGIGQISSEVPQNLSASRPQDRQFILSSKKLLLSDSGFYLCAWSVLRALHFGNGTRLTVT.

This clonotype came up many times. CDR3 protein: CASSWTASTYEQYF. For the CDR3, the DNA is TGTGCCAGCAGTTGGACTGCCTCCACCTACGAGCAGTACTTC. The chain joins TRBV6-5 to TRBJ2-7; D is possibly TRBD2 (5 bases). The CDR3 runs to 14 residues. Trimming pared 4 bases from V and 2 bases from J, leaving 12 bases between. CDR1 and CDR2 from the germline V gene are MNHEY and SVGAGI.

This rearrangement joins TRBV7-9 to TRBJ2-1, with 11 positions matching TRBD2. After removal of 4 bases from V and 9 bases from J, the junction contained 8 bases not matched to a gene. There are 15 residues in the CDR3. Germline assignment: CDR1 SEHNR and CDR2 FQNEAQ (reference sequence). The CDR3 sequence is CASSYTSGSVSEQFF. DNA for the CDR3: TGTGCCAGCAGCTATACTAGCGGGAGTGTTAGTGAGCAGTTCTTC.

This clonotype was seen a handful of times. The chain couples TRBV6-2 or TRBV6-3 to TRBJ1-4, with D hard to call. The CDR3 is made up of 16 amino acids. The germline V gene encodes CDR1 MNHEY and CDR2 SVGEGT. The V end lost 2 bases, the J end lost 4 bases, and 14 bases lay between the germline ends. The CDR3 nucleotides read TGTGCCAGCAGTTACGATAACCGGGCCCATAATGAAAAACTGTTTTTT. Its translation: CASSYDNRAHNEKLFF.

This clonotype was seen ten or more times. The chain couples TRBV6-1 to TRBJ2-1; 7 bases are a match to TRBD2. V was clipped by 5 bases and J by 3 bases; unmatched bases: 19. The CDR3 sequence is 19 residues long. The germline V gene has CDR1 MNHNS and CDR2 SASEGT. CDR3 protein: CASSLLLPGQRGSYNEQFF. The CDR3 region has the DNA TGTGCCAGCAGTCTACTATTACCCGGCCAGCGGGGCAGCTACAATGAGCAGTTCTTC.

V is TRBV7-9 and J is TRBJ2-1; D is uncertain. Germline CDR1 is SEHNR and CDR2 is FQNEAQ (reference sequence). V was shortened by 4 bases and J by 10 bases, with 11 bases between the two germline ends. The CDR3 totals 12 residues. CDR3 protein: CASSSRAEEQFF. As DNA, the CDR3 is TGTGCCAGCAGCTCAAGGGCAGAAGAGCAGTTCTTC.

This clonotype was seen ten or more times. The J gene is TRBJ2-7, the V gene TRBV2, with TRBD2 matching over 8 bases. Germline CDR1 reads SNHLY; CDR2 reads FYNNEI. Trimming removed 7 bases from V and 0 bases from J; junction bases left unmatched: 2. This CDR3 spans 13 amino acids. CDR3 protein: CASIAGISYEQYF. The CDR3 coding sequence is TGTGCCAGCATAGCGGGAATCTCCTACGAGCAGTACTTC. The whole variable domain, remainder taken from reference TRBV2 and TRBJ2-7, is EPEVTQTPSHQVTQMGQEVILRCVPISNHLYFYWYRQILGQKVEFLVSFYNNEISEKSEIFDDQFSVERPDGSNFTLKIRSTKLEDSAMYFCASIAGISYEQYFGPGTRLTVT.

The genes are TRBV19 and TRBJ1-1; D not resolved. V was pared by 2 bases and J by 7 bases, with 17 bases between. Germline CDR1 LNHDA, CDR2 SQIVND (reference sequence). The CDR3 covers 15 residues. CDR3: CASSITQGRSGEAFF. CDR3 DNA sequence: TGTGCCAGTAGTATAACCCAAGGTCGAAGCGGTGAAGCTTTCTTT.

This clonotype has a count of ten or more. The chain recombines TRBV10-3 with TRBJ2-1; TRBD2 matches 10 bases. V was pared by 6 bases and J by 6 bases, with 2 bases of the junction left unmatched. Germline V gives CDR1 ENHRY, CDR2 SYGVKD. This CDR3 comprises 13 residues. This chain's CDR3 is CAIRLAGTNEQFF. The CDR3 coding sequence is TGTGCCATCAGACTAGCGGGGACCAATGAGCAGTTCTTC.

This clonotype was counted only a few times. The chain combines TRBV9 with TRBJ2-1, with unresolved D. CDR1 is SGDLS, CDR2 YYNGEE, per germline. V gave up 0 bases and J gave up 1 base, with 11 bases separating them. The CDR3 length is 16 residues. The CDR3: CASSVAGSGSYNEQFF. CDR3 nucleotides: TGTGCCAGCAGCGTAGCTGGAAGTGGGTCCTACAATGAGCAGTTCTTC.

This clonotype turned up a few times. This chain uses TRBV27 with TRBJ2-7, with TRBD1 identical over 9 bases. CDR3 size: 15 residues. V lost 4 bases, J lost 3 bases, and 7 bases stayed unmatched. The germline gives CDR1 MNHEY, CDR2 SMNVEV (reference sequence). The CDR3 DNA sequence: TGTGCCAGCAGTTACCTGGGACAGGGCGGCTACGAGCAGTACTTC. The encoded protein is CASSYLGQGGYEQYF.

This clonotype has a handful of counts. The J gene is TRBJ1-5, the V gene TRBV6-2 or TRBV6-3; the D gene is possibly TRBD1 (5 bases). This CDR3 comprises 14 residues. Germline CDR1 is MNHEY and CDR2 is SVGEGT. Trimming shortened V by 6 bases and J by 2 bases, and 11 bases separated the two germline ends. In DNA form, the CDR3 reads TGTGCCAGCAGCTCGGCGGGGGGCAATCAGCCCCAGCATTTT. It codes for CASSSAGGNQPQHF.

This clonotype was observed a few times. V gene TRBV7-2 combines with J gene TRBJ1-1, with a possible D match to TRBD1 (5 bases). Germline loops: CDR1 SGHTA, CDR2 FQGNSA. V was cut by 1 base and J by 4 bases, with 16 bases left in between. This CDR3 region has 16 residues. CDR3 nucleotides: TGTGCCAGCAGCTTAGTTTGGGGGGGGGGATTCACTGAAGCTTTCTTT. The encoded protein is CASSLVWGGGFTEAFF.